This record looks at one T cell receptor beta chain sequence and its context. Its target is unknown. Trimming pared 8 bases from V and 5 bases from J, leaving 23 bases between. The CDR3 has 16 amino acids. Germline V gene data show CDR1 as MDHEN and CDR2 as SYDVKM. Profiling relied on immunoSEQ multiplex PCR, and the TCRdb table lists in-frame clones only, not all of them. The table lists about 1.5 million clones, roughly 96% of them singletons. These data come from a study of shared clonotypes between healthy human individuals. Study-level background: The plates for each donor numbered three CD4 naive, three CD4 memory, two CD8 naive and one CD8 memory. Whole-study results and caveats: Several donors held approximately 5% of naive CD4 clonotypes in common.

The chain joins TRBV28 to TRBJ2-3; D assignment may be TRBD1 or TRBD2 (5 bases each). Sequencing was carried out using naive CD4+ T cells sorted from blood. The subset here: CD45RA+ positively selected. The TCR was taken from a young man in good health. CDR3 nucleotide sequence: TGTGCCAGCGCGCTCGGGGTTGCGGTGAGGGGAGATACGCAGTATTTT. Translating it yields CASALGVAVRGDTQYF.